This T cell receptor (beta chain) stems from a study of a mutant IDH1 vaccine in newly diagnosed glioma. Study at large: Following radiotherapy alone, or alongside temozolomide cycles, vaccination was started after an interval of 4-6 weeks. Treated patients showed a male proportion of approximately 62%, a female proportion of around 38%, and a mean age of 40.4 years. Every participant had undergone radiotherapy, temozolomide, or both before, and most underwent both.

The V end lost 6 bases, the J end lost 7 bases, and 9 bases lay between the germline ends. The germline V gene encodes CDR1 MNHEY and CDR2 SVGAGI. The CDR3 has 12 amino acids. Assay: immunoSEQ multiplex PCR; the TCRdb copy retains only in-frame clones and omits some. Of around 100,000 clones in the sample, approximately 89% were seen once. The study, taken as a whole, reports: Pseudoprogression seemingly bore no relation to changes in top peripheral T cell clonotypes.

Regarding time point: week 47, end of study. Each dose of the vaccine consisted of 300 ug of mutant IDH1 20-mer peptide, with topical imiquimod. As for this clone: The antigen is undetermined.

V is TRBV6-5 and J is TRBJ2-2, with D unclear. The sequence derives from a woman aged 50 to 60 with glioma. The sample here was PBMCs, taken from a glioma patient whose treatment included an IDH1 peptide vaccine. The CDR3 DNA reads as TGTGCCAGCAGAGTCTTCGGCGGGGAGCTGTTTTTT. Translation gives CASRVFGGELFF.